This TCR beta chain was profiled in a study of CD8 T cells in ankylosing spondylitis. This clonotype was seen many times. MiXCR was run by TCRdb on the 5' RACE reads, yielding one entry per CDR3 protein. The sample has around 230,000 distinct CDR3 sequences; 8% to 9% are singletons. V was shortened by 6 bases and J by 1 base, with 13 bases between the two germline ends. This CDR3 has 15 amino acids. Sequencing was carried out using blood, either unsorted or a sorted T cell fraction (not recorded which). V and J are TRBV12-3 or TRBV12-4 and TRBJ2-1; maybe TRBD2 (6 bases). This TCR was recovered from a female donor with ankylosing spondylitis or in good health (not recorded which). CDR3 nucleotides: TGTGCCAGCAGGCAAAGCGGGTCTTCCTACAATGAGCAGTTCTTC. This codes for CASRQSGSSYNEQFF.